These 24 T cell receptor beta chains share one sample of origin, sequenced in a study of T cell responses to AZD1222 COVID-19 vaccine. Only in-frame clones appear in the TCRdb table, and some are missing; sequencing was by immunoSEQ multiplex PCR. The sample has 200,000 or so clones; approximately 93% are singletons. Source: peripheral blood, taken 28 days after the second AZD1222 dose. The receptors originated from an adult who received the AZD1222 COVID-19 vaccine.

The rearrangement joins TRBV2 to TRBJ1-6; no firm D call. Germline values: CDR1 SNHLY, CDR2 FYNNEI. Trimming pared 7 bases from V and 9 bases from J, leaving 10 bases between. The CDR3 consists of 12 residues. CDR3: CASKVQSSPLHF. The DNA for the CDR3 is TGTGCCAGCAAGGTTCAGTCTTCACCCCTCCACTTT.

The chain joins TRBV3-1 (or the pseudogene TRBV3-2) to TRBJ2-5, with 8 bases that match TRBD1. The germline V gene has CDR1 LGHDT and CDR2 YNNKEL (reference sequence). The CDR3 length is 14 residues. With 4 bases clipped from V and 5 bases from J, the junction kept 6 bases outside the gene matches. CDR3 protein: CASSPVTGGETQYF. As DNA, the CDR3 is TGTGCCAGCAGCCCAGTTACAGGGGGGGAGACCCAGTACTTC.

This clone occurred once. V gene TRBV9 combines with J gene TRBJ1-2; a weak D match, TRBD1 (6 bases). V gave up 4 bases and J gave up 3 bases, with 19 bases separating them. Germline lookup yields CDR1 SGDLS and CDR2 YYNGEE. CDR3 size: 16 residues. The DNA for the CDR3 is TGTGCCAGCAGCATCCACCGGGACACCTCTTACTATGGCTACACCTTC. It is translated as CASSIHRDTSYYGYTF.

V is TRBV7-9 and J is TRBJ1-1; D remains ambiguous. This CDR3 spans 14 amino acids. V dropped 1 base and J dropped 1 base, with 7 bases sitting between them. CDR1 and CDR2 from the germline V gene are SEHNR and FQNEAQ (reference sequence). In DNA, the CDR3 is TGTGCCAGCAGCTTAGTTCGGGGGAACACTGAAGCTTTCTTT. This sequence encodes CASSLVRGNTEAFF.

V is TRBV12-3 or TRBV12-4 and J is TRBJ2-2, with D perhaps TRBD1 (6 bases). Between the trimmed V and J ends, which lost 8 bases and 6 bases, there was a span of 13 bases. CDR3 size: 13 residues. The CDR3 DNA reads TGTGCCAGCCATCTGGACAGTCCCGGGGAGCTGTTTTTT. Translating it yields CASHLDSPGELFF.

CDR3 DNA: TGTGCCAGCAGTGAAGCCCGGGTCTATAATTCACCCCTCCACTTT. It translates to CASSEARVYNSPLHF. The rearrangement links TRBV6-1 to TRBJ1-6; no clear D. The CDR3 has 15 amino acids. The germline V and J ends were trimmed by 0 bases and 3 bases, with 6 bases remaining between them. Germline-derived CDR1 and CDR2 are MNHNS and SASEGT.

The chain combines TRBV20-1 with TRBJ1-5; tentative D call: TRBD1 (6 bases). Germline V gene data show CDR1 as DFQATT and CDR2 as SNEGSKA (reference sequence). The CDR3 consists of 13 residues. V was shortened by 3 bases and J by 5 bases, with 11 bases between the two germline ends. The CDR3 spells CSASGQGHQPQHF. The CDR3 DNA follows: TGCAGTGCTAGTGGGCAGGGGCATCAGCCCCAGCATTTT.

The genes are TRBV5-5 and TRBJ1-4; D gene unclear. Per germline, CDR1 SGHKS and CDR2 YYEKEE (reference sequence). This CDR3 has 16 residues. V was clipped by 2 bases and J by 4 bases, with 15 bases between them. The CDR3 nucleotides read TGTGCCAGCAGCTTTGTCGTAGGGCGGTATAATGAAAAACTGTTTTTT. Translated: CASSFVVGRYNEKLFF.

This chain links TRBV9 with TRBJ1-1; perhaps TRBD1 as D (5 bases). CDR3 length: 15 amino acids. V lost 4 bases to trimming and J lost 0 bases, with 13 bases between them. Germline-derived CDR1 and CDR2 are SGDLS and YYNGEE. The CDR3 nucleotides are TGTGCCAGCAGCCCCCTCGGGGCCATGAACACTGAAGCTTTCTTT. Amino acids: CASSPLGAMNTEAFF.

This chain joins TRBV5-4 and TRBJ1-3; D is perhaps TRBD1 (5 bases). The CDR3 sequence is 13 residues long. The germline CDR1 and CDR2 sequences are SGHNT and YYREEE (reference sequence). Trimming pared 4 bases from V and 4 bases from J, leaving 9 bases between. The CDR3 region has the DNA TGTGCCAGCAGCGAACGGACAGGAAACACCATATATTTT. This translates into CASSERTGNTIYF.

CDR3 region: CASSTENQGGGEQYF. CDR3 bases: TGTGCCAGTAGTACAGAAAATCAGGGGGGCGGCGAGCAGTACTTC. This chain uses TRBV19 with TRBJ2-7, with D maybe TRBD1 (7 bases). V was clipped by 4 bases and J by 6 bases, with 19 bases between them. CDR3 length: 15 amino acids. From germline, CDR1 is LNHDA and CDR2 SQIVND (reference sequence).

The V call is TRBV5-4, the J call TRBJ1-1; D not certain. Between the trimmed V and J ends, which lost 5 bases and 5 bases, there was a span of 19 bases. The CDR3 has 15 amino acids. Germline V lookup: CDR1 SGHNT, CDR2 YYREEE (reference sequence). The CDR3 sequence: CASSSGSVTMTEAFF. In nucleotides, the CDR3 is TGTGCCAGCAGTTCCGGTTCTGTAACGATGACTGAAGCTTTCTTT.

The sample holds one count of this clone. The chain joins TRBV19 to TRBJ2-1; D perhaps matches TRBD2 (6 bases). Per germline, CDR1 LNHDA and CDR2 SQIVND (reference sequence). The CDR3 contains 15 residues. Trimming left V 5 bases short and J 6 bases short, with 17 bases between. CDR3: CASSWGALEGNEQFF. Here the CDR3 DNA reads TGTGCCAGTAGTTGGGGAGCTCTGGAGGGCAATGAGCAGTTCTTC.

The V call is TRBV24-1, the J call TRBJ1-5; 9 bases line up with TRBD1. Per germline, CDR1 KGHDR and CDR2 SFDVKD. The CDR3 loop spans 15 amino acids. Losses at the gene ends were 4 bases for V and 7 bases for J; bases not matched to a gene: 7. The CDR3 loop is CATSDTGGVLQPQHF. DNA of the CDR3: TGTGCCACCAGTGACACAGGGGGCGTTTTACAGCCCCAGCATTTT.

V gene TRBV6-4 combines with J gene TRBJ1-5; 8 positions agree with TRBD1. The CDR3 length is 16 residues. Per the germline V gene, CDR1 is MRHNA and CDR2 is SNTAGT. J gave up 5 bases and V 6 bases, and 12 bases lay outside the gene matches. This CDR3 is CASRQTGARVDQPQHF. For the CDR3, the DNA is TGTGCCAGCAGGCAGACAGGGGCCAGGGTCGATCAGCCCCAGCATTTT.

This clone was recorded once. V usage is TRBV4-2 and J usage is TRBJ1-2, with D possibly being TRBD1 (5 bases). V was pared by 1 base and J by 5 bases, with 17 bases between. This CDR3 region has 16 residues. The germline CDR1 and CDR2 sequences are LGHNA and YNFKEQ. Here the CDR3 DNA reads TGTGCCAGCAGCCAAGGTTCCGGGACTGACCTTTATGGCTACACCTTC. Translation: CASSQGSGTDLYGYTF.

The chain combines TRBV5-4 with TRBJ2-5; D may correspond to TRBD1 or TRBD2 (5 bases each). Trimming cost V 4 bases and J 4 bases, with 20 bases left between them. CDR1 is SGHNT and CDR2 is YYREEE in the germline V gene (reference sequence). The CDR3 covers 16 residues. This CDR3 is CASSTRPGPGGETQYF. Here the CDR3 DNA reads TGTGCCAGCAGCACCCGACCGGGGCCCGGAGGAGAGACCCAGTACTTC.

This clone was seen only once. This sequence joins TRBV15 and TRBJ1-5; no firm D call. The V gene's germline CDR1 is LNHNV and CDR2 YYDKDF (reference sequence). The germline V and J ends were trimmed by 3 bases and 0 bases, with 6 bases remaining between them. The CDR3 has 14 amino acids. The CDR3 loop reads CATSRVSSNQPQHF. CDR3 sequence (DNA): TGTGCCACCAGCAGGGTGAGTAGCAATCAGCCCCAGCATTTT.

CDR3 nucleotides: TGTGCCAGCAGCTCACTAGCGGGGACTACACGTGAGCAGTTCTTC. The encoded protein is CASSSLAGTTREQFF. This sequence joins TRBV5-4 and TRBJ2-1; 10 bases match TRBD2. Unmatched junction bases numbered 9, after V lost 3 bases and J lost 9 bases. The germline V gene encodes CDR1 SGHNT and CDR2 YYREEE (reference sequence). The CDR3 is 15 amino acids.

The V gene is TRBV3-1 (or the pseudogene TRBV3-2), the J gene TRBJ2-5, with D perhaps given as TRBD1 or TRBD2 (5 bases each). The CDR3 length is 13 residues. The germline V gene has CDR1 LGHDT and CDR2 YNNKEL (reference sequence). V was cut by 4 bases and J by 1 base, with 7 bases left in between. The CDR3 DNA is TGTGCCAGCAGCCCCGGGACCCAAGAGACCCAGTACTTC. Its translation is CASSPGTQETQYF.

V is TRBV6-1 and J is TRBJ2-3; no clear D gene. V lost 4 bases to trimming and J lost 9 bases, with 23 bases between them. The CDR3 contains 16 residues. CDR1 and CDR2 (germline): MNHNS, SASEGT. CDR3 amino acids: CASSASQSHNGETQYF. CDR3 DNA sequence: TGTGCCAGCAGTGCGTCGCAGTCCCATAATGGAGAGACGCAGTATTTT.

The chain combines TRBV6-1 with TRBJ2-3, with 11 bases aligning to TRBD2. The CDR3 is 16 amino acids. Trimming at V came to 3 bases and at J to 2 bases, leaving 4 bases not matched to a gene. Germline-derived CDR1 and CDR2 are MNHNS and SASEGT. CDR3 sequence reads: CASSELAGGTTDTQYF. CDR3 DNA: TGTGCCAGCAGTGAGCTAGCGGGGGGAACCACAGATACGCAGTATTTT.

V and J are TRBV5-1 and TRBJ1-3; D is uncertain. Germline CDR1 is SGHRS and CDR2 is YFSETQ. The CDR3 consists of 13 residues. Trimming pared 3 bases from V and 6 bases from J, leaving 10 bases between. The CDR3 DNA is TGCGCCAGCAGCTCTCTCGGGGAAAACACCATATATTTT. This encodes CASSSLGENTIYF.

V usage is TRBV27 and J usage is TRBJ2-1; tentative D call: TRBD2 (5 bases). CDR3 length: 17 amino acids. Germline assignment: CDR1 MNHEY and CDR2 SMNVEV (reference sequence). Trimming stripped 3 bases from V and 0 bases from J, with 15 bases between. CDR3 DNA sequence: TGTGCCAGCAGTTTTTTCGGACTGCCGAGCTCCTACAATGAGCAGTTCTTC. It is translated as CASSFFGLPSSYNEQFF.